Shown below are 19 T cell receptor beta chains from a single sample sequenced in a study of blood T cell repertoires in COVID-19. Produced via immunoSEQ multiplex PCR; TCRdb's table is partial and in-frame only. Of 440,000 or so clones in the sample, about nine tenths were seen once. Sequenced input: peripheral blood. All receptors derive from a woman aged 40 to 50 with COVID-19, enrolled during active disease.

The chain employs TRBV9 and TRBJ1-3; D is ambiguous. The germline CDR1 and CDR2 sequences are SGDLS and YYNGEE. The CDR3 consists of 14 residues. Trimming shortened V by 3 bases and J by 0 bases, and 7 bases separated the two germline ends. In DNA, the CDR3 is TGTGCCAGCAGCGCTCAGGACTCTGGAAACACCATATATTTT. It is translated as CASSAQDSGNTIYF.

This clone was seen just once. V usage is TRBV28 and J usage is TRBJ2-1; 10 nucleotides agree with TRBD1. The CDR3 totals 16 residues. V was pared by 0 bases and J by 5 bases, with 4 bases of the junction left unmatched. Germline CDR1 and CDR2: MDHEN and SYDVKM. DNA for the CDR3: TGTGCCAGCAGTTTATGGGCGGGACAGGGGAACAATGAGCAGTTCTTC. Translated: CASSLWAGQGNNEQFF.

This clone is a singleton in its sample. J is TRBJ1-5 and V is TRBV19; 8 positions match TRBD1. The J segment lost 3 bases and the V segment lost 3 bases, leaving 10 bases of the junction unmatched. The CDR3 contains 17 residues. Germline-derived CDR1 and CDR2 are LNHDA and SQIVND (reference sequence). The chain's CDR3 is CASSINRGIRSNQPQHF. CDR3 coding DNA: TGTGCCAGTAGTATTAACAGGGGGATTAGGTCCAATCAGCCCCAGCATTTT. Together with reference TRBV19 and TRBJ1-5, the CDR3 gives the full variable domain: DGGITQSPKYLFRKEGQNVTLSCEQNLNHDAMYWYRQDPGQGLRLIYYSQIVNDFQKGDIAEGYSVSREKKESFPLTVTSAQKNPTAFYLCASSINRGIRSNQPQHFGDGTRLSIL.

The chain is built from TRBV16 and TRBJ1-1, with D tentatively TRBD1 (5 bases). The CDR3 consists of 13 residues. Trimming stripped 7 bases from V and 5 bases from J, with 14 bases between. Germline CDR1 is KGHSY and CDR2 is FQNENV. This CDR3 is CASKNAGITEAFF. The CDR3 bases are TGTGCCAGCAAAAACGCAGGGATTACTGAAGCTTTCTTT.

This clone is a singleton in its sample. The chain links TRBV3-1 (or the pseudogene TRBV3-2) to TRBJ1-2; perhaps TRBD1 as D (5 bases). Deletions cut 8 bases from V and 7 bases from J, with 17 bases between. The CDR3 runs to 13 residues. Germline V gives CDR1 LGHDT, CDR2 YNNKEL (reference sequence). The CDR3 coding sequence is TGTGCCAGCGGCCCTCGGGGGGGAGGTGGCTACACCTTC. Its translation: CASGPRGGGGYTF.

This clone has a single count. The chain couples TRBV28 to TRBJ2-2, with D uncertain. The CDR3 has 11 amino acids. V gave up 8 bases and J gave up 8 bases, with 9 bases separating them. CDR1 and CDR2 (germline): MDHEN, SYDVKM. The CDR3 sequence is CASSPLGELFF. CDR3 in DNA: TGTGCCAGCTCTCCCCTGGGGGAGCTGTTTTTT.

The gene calls are TRBV7-9 and TRBJ2-1, with 8 bases that match TRBD1. This CDR3 has 15 amino acids. CDR1 and CDR2 from the germline V gene are SEHNR and FQNEAQ (reference sequence). The V and J ends lost 1 base and 10 bases, in that order; junction bases with no gene match: 9. CDR3 protein: CASSLGRGRGQEQFF. The CDR3 DNA sequence: TGTGCCAGCAGCTTAGGCAGGGGGCGCGGACAGGAGCAGTTCTTC. Drawing the rest from reference TRBV7-9 and TRBJ2-1, the complete variable domain is DTGVSQNPRHKITKRGQNVTFRCDPISEHNRLYWYRQTLGQGPEFLTYFQNEAQLEKSRLLSDRFSAERPKGSFSTLEIQRTEQGDSAMYLCASSLGRGRGQEQFFGPGTRLTVL.

The chain uses TRBV19 and TRBJ1-1, with 8 bases identical to TRBD1. This CDR3 is built from 17 residues. After removal of 5 bases from V and 0 bases from J, the junction contained 11 bases not matched to a gene. Germline-derived CDR1 and CDR2 are LNHDA and SQIVND (reference sequence). The CDR3 coding sequence is TGTGCCAGTAGTGTTTATACCGGGACAGGAGTGAACACTGAAGCTTTCTTT. Translating it yields CASSVYTGTGVNTEAFF. Based on the CDR3 plus reference TRBV19 and TRBJ1-1, the full variable domain is DGGITQSPKYLFRKEGQNVTLSCEQNLNHDAMYWYRQDPGQGLRLIYYSQIVNDFQKGDIAEGYSVSREKKESFPLTVTSAQKNPTAFYLCASSVYTGTGVNTEAFFGQGTRLTVV.

The table lists this clone with a count of one. The chain links TRBV28 to TRBJ1-2; the D gene is possibly TRBD1 (5 bases). There are 16 residues in the CDR3. The germline V gene has CDR1 MDHEN and CDR2 SYDVKM. V gave up 5 bases and J gave up 8 bases, with 24 bases separating them. CDR3 sequence: CASSGGDQFQGPGYTF. The DNA of the CDR3 is TGTGCCAGCAGTGGGGGGGACCAATTCCAGGGCCCAGGCTACACCTTC.

The rearrangement uses TRBV15 and TRBJ2-1; no firm D call. This CDR3 is built from 15 residues. CDR1 and CDR2 from the germline V gene are LNHNV and YYDKDF (reference sequence). V was shortened by 8 bases and J by 0 bases, with 14 bases between the two germline ends. CDR3 DNA: TGTGCCACCCTTGGCCTAGGTAACTCCTACAATGAGCAGTTCTTC. Its translation: CATLGLGNSYNEQFF.

The chain uses TRBV19 and TRBJ2-5; possible D gene TRBD2, 6 bases. Trimming removed 4 bases from V and 2 bases from J, with 14 bases in between. This CDR3 has 15 amino acids. Germline lookup yields CDR1 LNHDA and CDR2 SQIVND (reference sequence). CDR3 region: CASSTSFGRQETQYF. The CDR3 region has the DNA TGTGCCAGTAGTACCTCCTTCGGGAGACAAGAGACCCAGTACTTC.

The CDR3, as DNA: TGTGCCAGCAGTACTAGTTACAGGGGGATCGGACCGTTCTTC. It encodes CASSTSYRGIGPFF. This sequence joins TRBV28 and TRBJ2-1; 8 bases map to TRBD1. Per the germline V gene, CDR1 is MDHEN and CDR2 is SYDVKM. With 5 bases clipped from V and 15 bases from J, the junction kept 15 bases outside the gene matches. This CDR3 is 14 amino acids long.

This chain joins TRBV3-1 (or the pseudogene TRBV3-2) and TRBJ2-2; 8 positions match TRBD2. From germline, CDR1 is LGHDT and CDR2 YNNKEL (reference sequence). CDR3 size: 15 residues. The V gene end was trimmed by 2 bases and the J gene end by 5 bases; junction bases not matched to a gene: 4. This chain's CDR3 is CASSQSGRRTGELFF. The CDR3 DNA reads TGTGCCAGCAGCCAAAGCGGGAGAAGGACCGGGGAGCTGTTTTTT.

The chain recombines TRBV27 with TRBJ2-7, with D possibly TRBD2 on 6 matching bases. The CDR3 runs 15 residues. V lost 5 bases to trimming and J lost 2 bases, with 16 bases between them. Per germline, CDR1 MNHEY and CDR2 SMNVEV (reference sequence). The CDR3 region is CASSPGLPIAYEQYF. The CDR3 coding sequence is TGTGCCAGCAGTCCGGGACTGCCGATCGCCTACGAGCAGTACTTC.

This clone was counted once. The chain employs TRBV3-1 (or the pseudogene TRBV3-2) and TRBJ2-7; TRBD1 matches 8 bases. V trimming: 2 bases; J trimming: 5 bases; junction bases outside the gene matches: 17. The V gene's germline CDR1 is LGHDT and CDR2 YNNKEL (reference sequence). CDR3 length: 18 amino acids. Here the CDR3 reads CASSQPSVPDREDHEQYF. The CDR3 region has the DNA TGTGCCAGCAGCCAACCCTCCGTCCCGGACAGGGAGGATCACGAGCAGTACTTC.

The chain links TRBV7-8 to TRBJ1-1; D is uncertain. Trimming left V 2 bases short and J 11 bases short, with 15 bases between. Germline assignment: CDR1 SGHVS and CDR2 FQNEAQ. The CDR3 is 13 residues long. For the CDR3, the DNA is TGTGCCAGCAGCTTAAAAATAGACCTACAGGCTTTCTTT. Translated: CASSLKIDLQAFF.

V and J are TRBV11-2 and TRBJ2-2, with D possibly being TRBD2 (5 bases). This CDR3 spans 13 amino acids. Germline CDR1 is SGHAT and CDR2 is FQNNGV. Trimming shortened V by 5 bases and J by 7 bases, and 11 bases separated the two germline ends. CDR3 nucleotide sequence: TGTGCCAGCAGCCCCGACTATAACGGGGAGCTGTTTTTT. As protein: CASSPDYNGELFF.

The rearrangement links TRBV19 to TRBJ2-5; weak D call: TRBD2 (5 bases). The CDR3 extends over 14 amino acids. Germline V gene lookup returns CDR1 LNHDA and CDR2 SQIVND (reference sequence). The V end lost 6 bases, the J end lost 1 base, and 12 bases lay between the germline ends. CDR3 in DNA: TGTGCCAGTAGCCAAGGAGGTTCCCAAGAGACCCAGTACTTC. Protein sequence: CASSQGGSQETQYF. The variable domain in full, completed from reference TRBV19 and TRBJ2-5, reads DGGITQSPKYLFRKEGQNVTLSCEQNLNHDAMYWYRQDPGQGLRLIYYSQIVNDFQKGDIAEGYSVSREKKESFPLTVTSAQKNPTAFYLCASSQGGSQETQYFGPGTRLLVL.

CDR3 nucleotides: TGTGCCAGCAGTTCCAGAACCGAGGCGCGACCTAGTTTGGATGAGCAGTTCTTC. Protein: CASSSRTEARPSLDEQFF. V and J are TRBV21-1 and TRBJ2-1; the table's D call of TRBD2 was not tested on the DNA. TRBV21-1 has pseudogene status. This CDR3 contains 18 residues.